These 26 T cell receptor beta chains came from one sample sequenced in a study of T cell repertoires in cytomegalovirus infection (dated by TCRdb to the late 2010s). Sequencer: Illumina HiSeq 1500. The raw public reads went through TCRdb reprocessing: fastp at Q25, MiXCR clone calling, in-frame beta chains kept. Entries that share a CDR3 protein sequence are merged under the most common genes and DNA. This sample comprises some 220,000 distinct CDR3 sequences, 6.5% of them detected only once. The biggest ten clones account for 6.5% of the sample. Sample: PBMCs. The receptors shown here come from a human donor in good health (CMV status not recorded). Some clones in this sample may be carry-over from other donors' samples.

This clonotype appeared many times. The CDR3 reads CASSHQTGVAYNEQFF. CDR3 nucleotide sequence: TGCGCCAGCAGCCACCAGACAGGGGTGGCCTACAATGAGCAGTTCTTC. The chain uses TRBV4-3 and TRBJ2-1; 8 bases fit TRBD1. Per germline, CDR1 LGHNA and CDR2 YSLEER. This CDR3 is built from 16 residues. Trimming removed 3 bases from V and 2 bases from J; junction bases left unmatched: 6.

This clonotype was observed many times. This chain joins TRBV12-3 or TRBV12-4 and TRBJ1-5; the D is unclear. The CDR3 consists of 15 residues. V lost 3 bases and J lost 0, with 9 bases in between. The CDR3 DNA follows: TGTGCCAGCAGTTTCGGCGGATTTAGCAATCAGCCCCAGCATTTT. Protein: CASSFGGFSNQPQHF.

This clonotype was seen at least ten times. The V call is TRBV12-3 or TRBV12-4, the J call TRBJ2-1; 10 positions match TRBD1. The CDR3 consists of 15 residues. With V trimmed by 5 bases and J by 5 bases, 6 bases remained unmatched. The CDR3 protein is CASSLDRGYHNEQFF. The CDR3 DNA reads TGTGCCAGCAGTCTGGACAGGGGGTACCACAATGAGCAGTTCTTC.

This clonotype was counted ten times or more. This chain uses TRBV7-2 with TRBJ1-5, with 7 bases that match TRBD1. This CDR3 contains 15 residues. Germline lookup yields CDR1 SGHTA and CDR2 FQGNSA. The V segment lost 2 bases and the J segment 6 bases; nucleotides outside the gene matches: 7. This CDR3 is CASSLRVTGSQPQHF. For the CDR3, the DNA is TGTGCCAGCAGCTTAAGGGTGACAGGGTCTCAGCCCCAGCATTTT.

This clonotype was detected ten times or more. The chain uses TRBV28 and TRBJ1-1; the D gene is possibly TRBD1 (5 bases). CDR3 length: 16 amino acids. V lost 3 bases, J lost 1 base, and 15 bases lay in between. Germline CDR1 reads MDHEN; CDR2 reads SYDVKM. The CDR3 spells CASSFIPGSANTEAFF. The DNA of the CDR3 is TGTGCCAGCAGTTTTATACCAGGGAGCGCGAACACTGAAGCTTTCTTT.

This clonotype was seen ten or more times. V is TRBV7-9 and J is TRBJ2-1, with D possibly TRBD2 on 6 matching bases. The germline V gene has CDR1 SEHNR and CDR2 FQNEAQ (reference sequence). Trimming pared 4 bases from V and 13 bases from J, leaving 14 bases between. The CDR3 totals 12 residues. CDR3 residues: CASSSSEMLQFF. In DNA form, the CDR3 reads TGTGCCAGCAGCTCTAGCGAAATGCTTCAGTTCTTC.

This clonotype was counted at least ten times. This chain links TRBV12-3 or TRBV12-4 with TRBJ1-1; D call uncertain. V lost 4 bases and J 4 bases, leaving 16 bases between the germline ends. This CDR3 region has 15 residues. The CDR3 region is CASSSSSEGGTEAFF. For the CDR3, the DNA is TGTGCCAGCAGTTCCTCCTCAGAGGGTGGCACTGAAGCTTTCTTT.

This clonotype showed up many times. This chain links TRBV28 with TRBJ1-5; 7 bases align to TRBD1. Trimming cost V 5 bases and J 3 bases; bases outside gene matches: 7. Germline CDR1 reads MDHEN; CDR2 reads SYDVKM. The CDR3 runs to 15 residues. This chain's CDR3 is CASSPLDRLNQPQHF. For the CDR3, the DNA is TGTGCCAGCAGTCCCCTGGACAGGCTCAATCAGCCCCAGCATTTT. The entire variable domain, with the rest obtained from reference TRBV28 and TRBJ1-5, is as follows: DVKVTQSSRYLVKRTGEKVFLECVQDMDHENMFWYRQDPGLGLRLIYFSYDVKMKEKGDIPEGYSVSREKKERFSLILESASTNQTSMYLCASSPLDRLNQPQHFGDGTRLSIL.

This clonotype was detected many times. The chain has TRBV20-1 and TRBJ1-1; TRBD1 is a possible D gene (5 bases). CDR1 is DFQATT, CDR2 SNEGSKA, per germline (reference sequence). The CDR3 covers 13 residues. Trimming pared 3 bases from V and 1 base from J, leaving 9 bases between. The chain's CDR3 is CSASGGRNTEAFF. CDR3 nucleotide sequence: TGCAGTGCTAGCGGGGGAAGGAACACTGAAGCTTTCTTT.

This clonotype was found many times. V and J are TRBV7-9 and TRBJ1-2; 8 bases line up with TRBD1. The ends lost 8 bases at V and 6 bases at J; junction bases unmatched: 14. Germline assignment: CDR1 SEHNR and CDR2 FQNEAQ (reference sequence). The CDR3 runs 15 residues. DNA for the CDR3: TGTGCCAGCCCAACCTTCGGCAGGGGGCAGGATGGCTACACCTTC. Protein: CASPTFGRGQDGYTF.

This clonotype was observed at least ten times. The V gene is TRBV7-8, the J gene TRBJ1-3; D is possibly TRBD1 (6 bases). CDR3 length: 12 amino acids. Deletions cut 5 bases from V and 9 bases from J, with 11 bases between. The germline V gene encodes CDR1 SGHVS and CDR2 FQNEAQ. DNA of the CDR3: TGTGCCAGCAGCCCCGGGGGCGGCACCATATATTTT. It is translated as CASSPGGGTIYF.

This chain uses TRBV5-5 with TRBJ1-1; the D gene is possibly TRBD1 (5 bases). This CDR3 spans 14 amino acids. From germline, CDR1 is SGHKS and CDR2 YYEKEE (reference sequence). V was pared by 1 base and J by 1 base, with 8 bases between. The CDR3 protein is CASSLLQANTEAFF. CDR3 sequence (DNA): TGTGCCAGCAGCTTGTTACAGGCGAACACTGAAGCTTTCTTT.

The chain combines TRBV14 with TRBJ2-1, with 8 bases identical to TRBD2. CDR3 size: 15 residues. Trimming took 1 base from V and 4 from J; bases not matched to a gene: 3. CDR1 and CDR2 (germline): SGHDN, FVKESK. This CDR3 reads CASSQVAGGYNEQFF. Written as DNA, the CDR3 is TGTGCCAGCAGCCAAGTTGCGGGGGGTTACAATGAGCAGTTCTTC.

Ten or more counts support this clonotype. V is TRBV7-2 and J is TRBJ1-2, with a tentative D call TRBD1 (6 bases). Per the germline V gene, CDR1 is SGHTA and CDR2 is FQGNSA. With 5 bases removed from V and 3 bases from J, the gap between germline ends came to 13 bases. This CDR3 contains 14 residues. Written as DNA, the CDR3 is TGTGCCAGCAGCGGTCGACCAGGGGACTATGGCTACACCTTC. This translates into CASSGRPGDYGYTF.

This clonotype was seen repeatedly, ten times or more. The rearrangement links TRBV7-2 to TRBJ1-2; 8 nucleotides match TRBD1. J was trimmed by 5 bases and V by 1 base; bases with no gene match: 6. The CDR3 is 15 amino acids. Looked up from germline, CDR1 is SGHTA and CDR2 is FQGNSA. The CDR3 loop is CASSLVPGGPYGYTF. The DNA of the CDR3 is TGTGCCAGCAGCTTAGTTCCAGGGGGCCCGTATGGCTACACCTTC.

This clonotype came up many times. The rearrangement links TRBV7-2 to TRBJ2-1; no reliable D call. The CDR3 length is 14 residues. V dropped 4 bases and J dropped 6 bases, with 13 bases sitting between them. Germline CDR1 reads SGHTA; CDR2 reads FQGNSA. The CDR3 nucleotides read TGTGCCAGCAGCTCTAGGCTATCTAGCAATGAGCAGTTCTTC. It is translated as CASSSRLSSNEQFF.

In this sample, this clonotype turned up a few times. The chain couples TRBV30 to TRBJ1-1; D not certain. V was shortened by 3 bases and J by 5 bases, with 10 bases between the two germline ends. Germline loops: CDR1 GTSNPN, CDR2 SVGIG (reference sequence). The CDR3 extends over 12 amino acids. Here the CDR3 reads CAWRPHGTEAFF. The CDR3 DNA reads as TGTGCCTGGAGACCCCACGGTACTGAAGCTTTCTTT.

This clonotype was seen only a few times. In nucleotides, the CDR3 is TGTGCCAGCACCTCCTTCGATCAGCCCCAGCATTTT. Residues: CASTSFDQPQHF. This chain joins TRBV2 and TRBJ1-5; no definite D call. Germline V gives CDR1 SNHLY, CDR2 FYNNEI. The length of the CDR3 is 12 residues. The V and J ends lost 7 bases and 5 bases respectively, with 9 bases between them. The whole variable domain, remainder taken from reference TRBV2 and TRBJ1-5, is EPEVTQTPSHQVTQMGQEVILRCVPISNHLYFYWYRQILGQKVEFLVSFYNNEISEKSEIFDDQFSVERPDGSNFTLKIRSTKLEDSAMYFCASTSFDQPQHFGDGTRLSIL.

The chain joins TRBV6-2 or TRBV6-3 to TRBJ1-5; TRBD1 might be the D (5 bases). Germline loops: CDR1 MNHEY, CDR2 SVGEGT. The CDR3 extends over 14 amino acids. V lost 6 bases and J 9 bases, leaving 18 bases between the germline ends. CDR3 coding DNA: TGTGCCAGCAGCCCCCCAGGGATCAATTTGCCCCAGCATTTT. Its protein product is CASSPPGINLPQHF.

This clonotype came up many times. The CDR3 nucleotides read TGTGCCAGCACCGGGACAGGGGCTTACGAGCAGTACTTC. Protein product: CASTGTGAYEQYF. This chain uses TRBV28 with TRBJ2-7; 10 nucleotides line up with TRBD1. This CDR3 region has 13 residues. CDR1 is MDHEN, CDR2 SYDVKM, per germline. Germline trimming cut 7 bases from V and 4 bases from J; bases unmatched to any gene: 4.

Regarding this clonotype: It may be a read error: a sequence one base away is much more abundant. The V gene is TRBV29-1, the J gene TRBJ2-7, with D hard to call. Germline CDR1 is SQVTM and CDR2 is ANQGSEA. Trimming removed 0 bases from V and 2 bases from J, with 8 bases in between. The length of the CDR3 is 13 residues. CDR3 sequence reads: CSVEEPGTYEQYF. The CDR3 nucleotides are TGCAGCGTTGAAGAGCCGGGCACCTACGAGCAGTACTTC.

This clonotype has only a few counts. The J gene is TRBJ2-5, the V gene TRBV9; 11 bases line up with TRBD2. Germline V gives CDR1 SGDLS, CDR2 YYNGEE. The CDR3 is 16 residues long. The J segment lost 5 bases and the V segment lost 4 bases, leaving 10 bases of the junction unmatched. DNA of the CDR3: TGTGCCAGCAGCATCGGGACTAGCGGCGTCCAGGAGACCCAGTACTTC. Translating gives CASSIGTSGVQETQYF.

This clonotype was counted once. This chain links TRBV7-2 with TRBJ2-7; tentative D call: TRBD1 (5 bases). V was trimmed by 5 bases and J by 6 bases, leaving 11 bases between them. In germline, CDR1 is SGHTA, CDR2 FQGNSA. CDR3 length: 12 amino acids. The chain's CDR3 is CASSPGQAEQYF. In DNA form, the CDR3 reads TGTGCCAGCAGCCCTGGACAAGCCGAGCAGTACTTC.

V usage is TRBV20-1 and J usage is TRBJ2-1; TRBD2 aligns across 7 bases. The CDR3 loop spans 12 amino acids. V dropped 6 bases and J dropped 7; count of bases not matched to a gene: 6. Germline CDR1 reads DFQATT; CDR2 reads SNEGSKA (reference sequence). The DNA for the CDR3 is TGCAGTGCCCACCGGGGGGAGAATGAGCAGTTCTTC. Translated, it gives CSAHRGENEQFF.

In this sample, this clonotype turned up many times. The genes are TRBV19 and TRBJ1-1; perhaps TRBD1 as D (6 bases). The CDR3 sequence is 12 residues long. Trimming shortened V by 9 bases and J by 5 bases, and 13 bases separated the two germline ends. Germline CDR1 reads LNHDA; CDR2 reads SQIVND (reference sequence). The DNA of the CDR3 is TGTGCCAGCGCCACAGGGACAACTGAAGCTTTCTTT. It is translated as CASATGTTEAFF.

The chain carries TRBV19 and TRBJ1-1, with D hard to call. Trimming shortened V by 5 bases and J by 8 bases, and 9 bases separated the two germline ends. CDR1 LNHDA and CDR2 SQIVND come from the germline V gene (reference sequence). The CDR3 is made up of 11 amino acids. CDR3 amino acids: CASSAYREAFF. CDR3 nucleotides: TGTGCCAGTAGTGCCTACAGAGAAGCTTTCTTT.